This T cell receptor beta chain was sequenced for a study of cytomegalovirus exposure and HLA in healthy donors. Comments on this clone: Its antigen is not identified.

The CDR3 sequence is 12 residues long. From germline, CDR1 is SGHNT and CDR2 YENEEA. Deletions cut 6 bases from V and 1 base from J, with 4 bases between. Whole-study results and caveats: A later analysis appeared to link common viral pathogens to several of the most significant clusters. Some V segments (TRBV6-2 and TRBV6-3 among them) were excluded as indistinguishable. Available immune exposure information was restricted to CMV serostatus only.

The PCR was carried out with 60 Vbeta primers and 13 Jbeta primers. The repertoire was sequenced with immunoSEQ multiplex PCR; TCRdb's copy has only in-frame clones and lacks some. The sample shows about 140,000 clones, around 82% of them seen only once. Sequencing input: PBMCs. This clonotype originated in a man aged 45-65 years in good health and CMV-seronegative. V usage is TRBV11-3 and J usage is TRBJ1-5; D gene ambiguous. The DNA of the CDR3 is TGTGCCAGCAGTCAGAGCAATCAGCCCCAGCATTTT. Protein sequence: CASSQSNQPQHF.